This TCR beta chain was identified in a study of OX40 agonist ivuxolimab in advanced cancers. Study as a whole: Subjects had a mean age of around 60 years, with a range of 23 to 79; around 80% were male.

The protocol was immunoSEQ multiplex PCR, while the TCRdb copy is restricted to in-frame clones and leaves out a portion. The sample lists 35,000 to 45,000 clones, around 80% occurring once. Germline CDR1 reads SGDLS; CDR2 reads YYNGEE. J was trimmed by 4 bases and V by 4 bases; bases with no gene match: 7. The CDR3 extends over 15 amino acids. About this clone: Its antigen is still unknown.

General study points: At doses 0.1 to 3.0 mg/kg, CD4+ and CD8+ clones expanded. In general, CD8+ T cells held more expanded clones than CD4+ did, on average.

This chain connects TRBV9 to TRBJ2-2, with 7 bases that match TRBD2. The TCR originated in an adult with an advanced solid tumor such as melanoma, head and neck, liver or kidney cancer. The specimen comprised CD4+ or CD8+ T cells sorted from blood, sampled in a trial of the OX40 agonist ivuxolimab. The CDR3 loop is CASSPRVAGTGELFF. DNA of the CDR3: TGTGCCAGCAGCCCCCGGGTAGCGGGCACCGGGGAGCTGTTTTTT.